Reported below is one T cell receptor beta chain. The specificity of this receptor is unknown. The input lacks base qualities; no much larger clone sits a single base away. This specimen comes from a study of blood T cell repertoires in COVID-19 (dated by TCRdb to the early 2020s). A note on the overall study: The collaborator samples originated in the United States, Italy and Spain and spanned the acute and convalescent phases of COVID-19. The material from the prospective study consisted of cDNA or gDNA derived from T cells, B-cell-depleted T cells, or PBMCs. Subjects who had been exposed to COVID-19, were actively infected with it, or had recovered from it provided the deeply sampled blood TCRbeta repertoires that made up the dataset. The repertoires were made available in a free public database intended to serve as a resource for research on the immune response to SARS-CoV-2. The samples were drawn from the first 160 participants of the ongoing ImmuneRACE study and from roughly 1,300 subjects provided by 6 global collaborators. Sample metadata almost always included a de-identified subject ID, COVID-19 status, age in years and sex. Where HLA class I and class II types were available, the types were taken from metadata supplied by the sample provider, not from assay-based typing.

The immunoSEQ Assay, a bias-controlled multiplex PCR, was used to amplify TCRbeta CDR3 regions from genomic DNA. As for how the authors treated the data: The number of nucleated cells in each sample was estimated by amplification of reference gene primers within the assay. To quantify the absolute abundance of each unique TCRbeta CDR3 rearrangement, sequence reads were collapsed and filtered. For each sample, productive Simpson clonality was calculated by taking the square root of Simpson's diversity index across productive rearrangements. What TCRdb holds here is the immuneACCESS table cut down to in-frame rearrangements. Part of the clones is not present; checked against another copy, under half of the missing clones reflect an unresolved V gene, and the others are unexplained. V and J calls and clone size are copied from that table; D and trimming were computed from the DNA. The sample includes about 110,000 clones, with 70% to 85% observed a single time. The ten largest make up less than 2% of the sample.

Collaborating institutions collected whole blood in K2EDTA tubes following their own protocols. For TCRbeta analysis, collaborators shipped samples as frozen whole blood, isolated PBMCs, or DNA extracted from either of those sample types. General findings and caveats noted by the study authors: Clinical and demographic metadata were provided uncurated, with the amount varying by source and participant.

The CDR3 holds 12 amino acids from the cysteine to the phenylalanine. The sequence is cut down to CDR3 DNA, 36 bases in frame from base 1. CDR1 and CDR2 were assigned from the germline V gene as SNHLY and FYNNEI. At the junction V is shortened by 7 bases and J by 7 bases; bases outside the gene matches: 4. The sequenced material came from peripheral blood. This sequence uses TRBV2 and TRBJ2-1, and 7 junctional nucleotides match TRBD2. The sequence was collected from a woman aged 40 to 49 with acute or convalescent COVID-19. The nucleotide sequence reads TGTGCCAGCAACGGACTAGAGAATGAGCAGTTCTTC. Its protein product is CASNGLENEQFF.